The entry below gives a single TCR beta chain sequence along with its context. At least ten counts were recorded for this clonotype. Its specific antigen is unknown. Per-base qualities were not stored, and no clone one base away is much larger. Stable hyperthyroidism was defined as no progression to ophthalmopathy within 18 months of follow-up. Patients with hyperthyroidism were aged 18 to 65 years, had been newly diagnosed, and had a disease duration of less than 2 months. Anyone with other autoimmune diseases, uncontrolled infections, pregnancy or lactation was excluded from the study. Clinical symptoms, serum thyroxine, TRAb, thyroid ultrasound and orbital computed tomography were used for diagnosis. Ficoll-Paque density gradient centrifugation was used to isolate PBMCs from around 10 ml of fresh peripheral blood. Total RNA was extracted with Trizol reagent and quality-checked on an Agilent 2100 Bioanalyzer.

The sample originates from a study of Graves' ophthalmopathy and Graves' hyperthyroidism listed by TCRdb under 2018. Background on the whole study: Peripheral blood was collected at initial diagnosis, prior to any treatment. The roughly 100 discovery patients were randomly divided into training and test sets at a 7:3 ratio. Following sampling, methimazole starting at 30 mg daily was administered to hyperthyroidism patients, and high-dose intravenous methylprednisolone was administered to ophthalmopathy patients. For independent validation, a separate cohort was made up of some 18 hyperthyroidism patients plus 17 patients who later progressed from hyperthyroidism to ophthalmopathy. A discovery set of 100 patients (43 ophthalmopathy, some 58 stable hyperthyroidism) was enrolled to explore V-J signatures distinguishing ophthalmopathy from hyperthyroidism. In total, some 140 blood samples were TCR-sequenced: approximately 42 ophthalmopathy, some 75 hyperthyroidism and roughly 17 hyperthyroidism-to-ophthalmopathy patients. In over 5 hyperthyroidism patients, the T-cell repertoire of thyroid tissue was compared with the T-cell repertoire of blood. The study used TCR beta repertoire signatures to distinguish Graves' ophthalmopathy from Graves' hyperthyroidism and to predict progression to ophthalmopathy.

Overall study outcomes, separate from this receptor: In validation, the model predicted ophthalmopathy progression with 70.59% sensitivity and 72.22% specificity; approximately 12 predicted patients were CT-confirmed with GO in a median of about 7.1 months. Most expanded thyroid clonotypes with frequency above 0.001 were also detected in blood, suggesting blood repertoires may reflect the thyroid immune response. The 13-signature model separated ophthalmopathy from stable hyperthyroidism with roughly 89% sensitivity and 81.08% specificity in cross-validation, and 80%/75% in the test set. Sample size was not predetermined statistically, and investigators were not blinded to group allocation.

The CDR3 starts with the cysteine, ends with the phenylalanine, and has 16 residues. Only the CDR3 portion is preserved as DNA: 48 bases, with reading frame beginning at the first base. The germline V gene (reference sequence) supplies CDR1 LNHDA and CDR2 SQIVND. V was cut back by 6 bases and J by 0 bases, leaving a gap of 14 bases between them. TCR beta CDR3 regions were amplified from RNA transcripts for repertoire sequencing. The first round of RT-PCR was done with HTBI primers and the Qiagen OneStep RT-PCR kit, and was followed by a second round of multiplex PCR, then size selection and purification. Libraries were sequenced on an Illumina HiSeq2000 using paired-end 100 bp reads. In the original analysis: Reads were processed with SOAPnuke, discarding reads with adapters, uncalled bases, mean Phred below 15, or no exact constant-primer or identifier match. COPE v1.2.5 was used to merge high-quality paired reads. Each unique nucleotide sequence was treated as a clonotype, and MiTCR v1.1 was used to align the clonotypes to the IMGT TRB V, D and J references. Analysis was restricted to V-J combinations with a frequency above 0.0001, which covered roughly 99% of repertoires. For each V-J combination, a TCR clonal expansion and chaos score was defined as the ratio of F50 clonal expansion to chaos observed in the TCRdist matrix. Welch's t-statistics and random forest were used to narrow the features down to around twelve V-J combinations, which were then fed into a naive Bayes classifier. The Morisita-Horn index was used to measure how similar the thyroid and blood repertoires were. TCRdb reprocessing: public reads trimmed at Q25 with fastp, clones called with MiXCR, in-frame beta chains kept. Under each unique CDR3 protein, matching rows form one entry showing the most common genes and DNA. The V and J calls and clone size are TCRdb's, not the authors'. The sample table holds roughly 380,000 distinct CDR3 sequences, of which roughly 15% were seen once. The biggest ten clones account for roughly 7% of the sample.

The sequencing input was peripheral blood. The chain is assembled from TRBV19 and TRBJ2-2; the D gene is perhaps TRBD1 or TRBD2, as each covers 5 bases. The TCR comes from a woman under 30 with stable Graves' hyperthyroidism. Donor details come from another sample of the same person, matched by shared clones. The CDR3 in this case is CASSRWDASNTGELFF. The nucleotide sequence is TGTGCCAGTAGCAGGTGGGACGCGTCGAACACCGGGGAGCTGTTTTTT.